This T cell receptor (beta chain) was retrieved from a study of OX40 agonist ivuxolimab in advanced cancers. Study summary: Among those enrolled, mean age was 60 years (range roughly 20 to 85) and approximately 80% were male. Partial responses, seen in three patients, involved one hepatocellular carcinoma and two cutaneous melanomas.

Repertoires were generated with immunoSEQ multiplex PCR, while TCRdb's copy carries only in-frame clones and drops some. Here the sample spans fewer than 85,000 clones, 65% to 90% being singletons. Specimen: CD4+ or CD8+ T cells sorted from blood, collected in a trial of the OX40 agonist ivuxolimab. The TCR sequence derives from an adult with an advanced solid tumor such as melanoma, head and neck, liver or kidney cancer.

This CDR3 reads CSSPPGQGTDTQYF. In nucleotides, the CDR3 is TGCAGCTCACCCCCGGGACAGGGGACAGATACGCAGTATTTT. This rearrangement joins TRBV29-1 to TRBJ2-3; 10 nucleotides match TRBD1. Germline-derived CDR1 and CDR2 are SQVTM and ANQGSEA. This CDR3 is 14 amino acids long. Trimming removed 8 bases from V and 3 bases from J; junction bases left unmatched: 8.